The clone carrying this T cell receptor (beta chain) appeared many times. The investigators amplified TCR beta CDR3 regions from RNA transcripts. When the TCR CDR3 underwent first-round RT-PCR, the HTBI primer set was used. MiXCR, applied by TCRdb to the multiplex PCR reads, yields one record per CDR3 protein. The data contain under 350,000 distinct CDR3 sequences, roughly 15% of them singletons. The data originate from a study of T cells in Graves' hyperthyroidism and ophthalmopathy. This CDR3 contains 14 residues. V lost 4 bases, J lost 4 bases, and 10 bases lay in between. CDR1 is KGHDR, CDR2 SFDVKD, per germline. Criteria for exclusion of patients were uncontrolled infection, other autoimmune disease, pregnancy or lactation.

The receptor comes from a woman aged 35 to 49 with Graves' ophthalmopathy. This sequence joins TRBV24-1 and TRBJ1-5; maybe TRBD1 (5 bases). Sequencing was carried out using blood. CDR3 amino acids: CATSEATVNQPQHF. CDR3 coding DNA: TGTGCCACCAGTGAGGCGACAGTGAATCAGCCCCAGCATTTT.